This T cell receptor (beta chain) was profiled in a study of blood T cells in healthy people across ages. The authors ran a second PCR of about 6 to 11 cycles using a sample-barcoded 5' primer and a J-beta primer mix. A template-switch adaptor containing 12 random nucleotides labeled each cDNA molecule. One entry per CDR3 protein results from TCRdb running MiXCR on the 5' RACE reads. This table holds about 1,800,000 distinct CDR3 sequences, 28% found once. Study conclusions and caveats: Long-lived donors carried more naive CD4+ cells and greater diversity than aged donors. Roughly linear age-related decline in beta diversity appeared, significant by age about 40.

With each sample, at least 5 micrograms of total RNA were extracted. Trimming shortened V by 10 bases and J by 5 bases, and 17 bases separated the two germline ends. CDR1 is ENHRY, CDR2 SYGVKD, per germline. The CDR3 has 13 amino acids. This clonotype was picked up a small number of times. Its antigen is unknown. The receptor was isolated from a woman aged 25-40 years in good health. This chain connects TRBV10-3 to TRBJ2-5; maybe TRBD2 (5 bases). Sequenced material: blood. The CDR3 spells CATQRAVRETQYF. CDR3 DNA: TGTGCCACCCAAAGAGCGGTGAGGGAGACCCAGTACTTC.